What follows are 4 T cell receptor beta chains derived from one specimen sequenced in a study of T cells in tumors after PD-1 blockade. Repertoires were generated with immunoSEQ multiplex PCR, while TCRdb's copy carries only in-frame clones and drops some. The profile covers some 47,000 clones, with approximately 75% appearing a single time and over 15% taken by the ten largest. The sequencing here drew on PBMCs, taken before anti-PD-1 treatment. The receptor source for this set is a human donor with basal cell carcinoma.

The chain has TRBV29-1 and TRBJ2-4; D not resolved. V lost 3 bases, J lost 7 bases, and 13 bases lay in between. There are 13 residues in the CDR3. Germline-derived CDR1 and CDR2 are SQVTM and ANQGSEA. The CDR3 sequence: CSVDRLSSNIQYF. CDR3 bases: TGCAGCGTTGACCGACTGAGTTCGAACATTCAGTACTTC.

The chain recombines TRBV28 with TRBJ1-1; weak D call: TRBD1 (5 bases). Germline V gene lookup returns CDR1 MDHEN and CDR2 SYDVKM. The CDR3 spans 12 residues. V was cut by 5 bases and J by 4 bases, with 8 bases left in between. CDR3: CASSLGTTEAFF. CDR3 DNA: TGTGCCAGCAGTCTGGGGACCACTGAAGCTTTCTTT.

The chain couples TRBV29-1 to TRBJ1-1, with 9 bases fitting TRBD1. V gave up 5 bases and J gave up 0 bases; unmatched junction bases: 4. The CDR3 length is 14 residues. Germline CDR1 and CDR2: SQVTM and ANQGSEA. The CDR3: CSVPGTGMNTEAFF. The CDR3 coding sequence is TGCAGCGTTCCAGGGACAGGGATGAACACTGAAGCTTTCTTT. The full variable domain, with the rest looked up from reference TRBV29-1 and TRBJ1-1, is SAVISQKPSRDICQRGTSLTIQCQVDSQVTMMFWYRQQPGQSLTLIATANQGSEATYESGFVIDKFPISRPNLTFSTLTVSNMSPEDSSIYLCSVPGTGMNTEAFFGQGTRLTVV.

V usage is TRBV30 and J usage is TRBJ1-1; D gene uncertain. CDR3 size: 12 residues. CDR1 is GTSNPN and CDR2 is SVGIG in the germline V gene (reference sequence). Trimming stripped 3 bases from V and 4 bases from J, with 9 bases between. Written as DNA, the CDR3 is TGTGCCTGGAGAACCCTGAGCACTGAAGCTTTCTTT. Amino acids: CAWRTLSTEAFF.